This entry lists 26 T cell receptor beta chains sequenced from one sample in a study of cytomegalovirus exposure and HLA in healthy donors. Assay: immunoSEQ multiplex PCR; the TCRdb copy retains only in-frame clones and omits some. Among more than 140,000 clones listed, 85% to 90% were seen once. Sequences were obtained from PBMCs. These receptor sequences come from a woman in her late teens or twenties in good health and CMV-seropositive.

J is TRBJ1-2 and V is TRBV10-3; tentative D call: TRBD1 (5 bases). CDR3 length equals 15 residues. V shed 6 bases and J shed 0 bases, with 14 bases lying between them. Germline V CDR1 and CDR2: ENHRY, SYGVKD. The CDR3, as DNA: TGTGCCATCAGACCCGACAGCAATCCTAACTATGGCTACACCTTC. Protein: CAIRPDSNPNYGYTF.

The CDR3 DNA sequence: TGTGCCAGCAGTGCCTTTGACAGGATTGCTAATGAAAAACTGTTTTTT. Its protein product is CASSAFDRIANEKLFF. This rearrangement joins TRBV25-1 to TRBJ1-4; TRBD1 is a possible D gene (6 bases). Germline values: CDR1 MGHDK, CDR2 SYGVNS. The CDR3 covers 16 residues. The V and J ends lost 4 bases and 3 bases respectively, with 15 bases between them.

J is TRBJ1-2 and V is TRBV6-5, with 7 bases that match TRBD1. The length of the CDR3 is 15 residues. V was pared by 0 bases and J by 8 bases, with 9 bases of the junction left unmatched. Germline V gives CDR1 MNHEY, CDR2 SVGAGI. The CDR3 DNA reads as TGTGCCAGCAGTTACTCGGTAGAGGGGGCGCGAGGCTACACCTTC. It is translated as CASSYSVEGARGYTF.

The chain is built from TRBV6-4 and TRBJ2-1, with 7 bases matching TRBD2. The germline CDR1 and CDR2 sequences are MRHNA and SNTAGT. V trimming: 4 bases; J trimming: 6 bases; junction bases outside the gene matches: 3. The CDR3 is 13 residues long. The CDR3 DNA reads as TGTGCCAGCAGTGTTGGCGGGAGCAATGAGCAGTTCTTC. Its protein is CASSVGGSNEQFF.

The chain recombines TRBV30 with TRBJ1-2; 9 positions agree with TRBD1. V lost 1 base, J lost 8 bases, and 5 bases stayed unmatched. Germline V CDR1 and CDR2: GTSNPN, SVGIG (reference sequence). The CDR3 has 13 residues. The CDR3 sequence: CAWSAGTGFGYTF. CDR3 sequence (DNA): TGTGCCTGGAGTGCCGGGACAGGGTTCGGCTACACCTTC. The full variable domain, completed using reference TRBV30 and TRBJ1-2, is SQTIHQWPATLVQPVGSPLSLECTVEGTSNPNLYWYRQAAGRGLQLLFYSVGIGQISSEVPQNLSASRPQDRQFILSSKKLLLSDSGFYLCAWSAGTGFGYTFGSGTRLTVV.

This rearrangement joins TRBV5-4 to TRBJ2-6, with D possibly TRBD1 on 5 matching bases. The length of the CDR3 is 15 residues. V was pared by 6 bases and J by 3 bases, with 13 bases between. Germline assignment: CDR1 SGHNT and CDR2 YYREEE (reference sequence). This CDR3 is CASTQQANGANVLTF. DNA for the CDR3: TGTGCCAGCACTCAACAGGCCAATGGGGCCAACGTCCTGACTTTC.

V usage is TRBV11-3 and J usage is TRBJ2-2; D not resolved. This CDR3 comprises 15 residues. Trimming took 7 bases from V and 4 from J, leaving 16 bases between them. Per the germline V gene, CDR1 is SGHNT and CDR2 is YENEEA. CDR3 amino acids: CASTRDSSSTGELFF. The CDR3 region has the DNA TGTGCCAGCACGCGAGACTCGTCGAGCACCGGGGAGCTGTTTTTT.

The chain uses TRBV7-2 and TRBJ2-3; 8 nucleotides line up with TRBD2. V lost 2 bases and J lost 0; bases outside the gene matches: 7. The CDR3 has 17 residues. Germline V gene data show CDR1 as SGHTA and CDR2 as FQGNSA. CDR3 coding DNA: TGTGCCAGCAGCTTAAGGGCGGGAGGATATAGCACAGATACGCAGTATTTT. Its protein is CASSLRAGGYSTDTQYF.

The J gene is TRBJ1-4, the V gene TRBV2, with TRBD1 matching over 7 bases. There are 14 residues in the CDR3. V shed 5 bases and J 3 bases; nucleotides not matched to a gene: 3. Germline V CDR1 and CDR2: SNHLY, FYNNEI. The CDR3 DNA is TGTGCCAGCAGTCCAGGGGGACCTAATGAAAAACTGTTTTTT. It codes for CASSPGGPNEKLFF.

The rearrangement links TRBV30 to TRBJ2-1; the match to TRBD1 covers 7 bases. The CDR3 extends over 14 amino acids. V shed 1 base and J 0 bases; nucleotides not matched to a gene: 0. Germline V gene sequence: CDR1 GTSNPN, CDR2 SVGIG (reference sequence). Here the CDR3 reads CAWSGDSSYNEQFF. The CDR3 region has the DNA TGTGCCTGGAGTGGGGACAGCTCCTACAATGAGCAGTTCTTC.

This clone showed up just a few times. The chain has TRBV30 and TRBJ1-3; D not certain. V was trimmed by 0 bases and J by 1 base, leaving 4 bases between them. The germline V gene has CDR1 GTSNPN and CDR2 SVGIG (reference sequence). CDR3 length equals 13 residues. In DNA form, the CDR3 reads TGTGCCTGGAGTGTACAGTCTGGAAACACCATATATTTT. Its protein is CAWSVQSGNTIYF.

V and J are TRBV19 and TRBJ1-2; the match to TRBD1 covers 7 bases. The CDR3 has 13 residues. Per the germline V gene, CDR1 is LNHDA and CDR2 is SQIVND (reference sequence). V trimming: 9 bases; J trimming: 0 bases; junction bases outside the gene matches: 4. The CDR3 DNA follows: TGTGCCAGCCGGACAGGATCTAACTATGGCTACACCTTC. Encoded protein: CASRTGSNYGYTF.

This clone has a single count. The chain uses TRBV5-1 and TRBJ2-1, with TRBD2 as a possible D gene (6 bases). The CDR3 runs 15 residues. CDR1 SGHRS and CDR2 YFSETQ come from the germline V gene. Trimming stripped 4 bases from V and 1 base from J, with 12 bases between. The CDR3 spells CASSPGTPSYNEQFF. The CDR3, as DNA: TGCGCCAGCAGCCCCGGGACTCCTTCCTACAATGAGCAGTTCTTC.

The chain joins TRBV29-1 to TRBJ1-2; D not certain. Germline loops: CDR1 SQVTM, CDR2 ANQGSEA. The V gene lost 8 bases and the J gene lost 1 base, with 14 bases spanning the gap. CDR3 length: 13 amino acids. CDR3 region: CSTSQTLNYGYTF. CDR3 nucleotide sequence: TGCAGCACCAGCCAGACACTTAACTATGGCTACACCTTC.

The chain couples TRBV6-6 to TRBJ1-2; 7 bases are shared with TRBD1. Unmatched junction bases numbered 12, after V lost 7 bases and J lost 4 bases. Germline CDR1 and CDR2: MNHNY and SVGAGI (reference sequence). CDR3 length: 15 amino acids. CDR3 in amino acids: CASKFMAGGGYGYTF. CDR3 nucleotides: TGTGCCAGCAAGTTTATGGCAGGGGGAGGCTATGGCTACACCTTC.

This clone was detected only a few times. The chain has TRBV5-4 and TRBJ2-2; 9 positions agree with TRBD1. The CDR3 is made up of 16 amino acids. Germline V gene data show CDR1 as SGHNT and CDR2 as YYREEE (reference sequence). Trimming at V came to 7 bases and at J to 5 bases, leaving 12 bases not matched to a gene. DNA of the CDR3: TGTGCCAGCCGCTCAAGGAGACAGGGGGTTACCGGGGAGCTGTTTTTT. This encodes CASRSRRQGVTGELFF.

The chain is built from TRBV4-1 and TRBJ2-1; TRBD2 matches 8 bases. Trimming cost V 5 bases and J 6 bases; bases outside gene matches: 21. Per germline, CDR1 MGHRA and CDR2 YSYEKL. The CDR3 loop spans 19 amino acids. CDR3: CASSTYRERREVRFNEQFF. In DNA, the CDR3 is TGCGCCAGCAGCACATACCGCGAGAGGCGGGAGGTCCGATTCAATGAGCAGTTCTTC.

J is TRBJ2-5 and V is TRBV14; TRBD2 matches 8 bases. V lost 4 bases to trimming and J lost 4 bases; unmatched junction nucleotides: 8. The CDR3 sequence is 15 residues long. Germline CDR1 reads SGHDN; CDR2 reads FVKESK. This CDR3 reads CASSPSSGSGETQYF. CDR3 sequence (DNA): TGTGCCAGCAGCCCTTCAAGCGGGAGCGGAGAGACCCAGTACTTC.

V usage is TRBV29-1 and J usage is TRBJ1-2; 10 bases map to TRBD1. Trimming removed 5 bases from V and 6 bases from J; junction bases left unmatched: 6. Germline loops: CDR1 SQVTM, CDR2 ANQGSEA. The CDR3 length is 13 residues. The CDR3 spells CSVYDRGPHGYTF. Written as DNA, the CDR3 is TGCAGCGTTTACGACAGGGGGCCTCATGGCTACACCTTC.

This chain joins TRBV7-9 and TRBJ2-3; 11 bases are a match to TRBD2. Per germline, CDR1 SEHNR and CDR2 FQNEAQ (reference sequence). The CDR3 has 13 amino acids. V gave up 9 bases and J gave up 5 bases; unmatched junction bases: 4. The CDR3 region has the DNA TGTGCCAGTCTACTAGCGGGGGAAGATACGCAGTATTTT. Its translation is CASLLAGEDTQYF.

This chain links TRBV6-6 with TRBJ1-2; D is undetermined. Trimming took off 6 bases at V and 5 bases at J, with 13 bases between the two ends. The CDR3 has 13 residues. The V gene's germline CDR1 is MNHNY and CDR2 SVGAGI (reference sequence). CDR3 in amino acids: CASSAGIGYGYTF. DNA for the CDR3: TGTGCCAGCAGCGCCGGGATCGGGTATGGCTACACCTTC.

This clone was seen a single time. V is TRBV9 and J is TRBJ2-1, with D perhaps TRBD2 (6 bases). The CDR3 loop spans 17 amino acids. CDR1 and CDR2 from the germline V gene are SGDLS and YYNGEE. The V end was cut by 4 bases, the J end by 0 bases, with 17 bases between. The CDR3 DNA sequence: TGTGCCAGCAGCTTACTTGGGACTCCAACCTCCTACAATGAGCAGTTCTTC. Translating it yields CASSLLGTPTSYNEQFF.

The CDR3 sequence: CASSSIGTTDTQYF. In nucleotides, the CDR3 is TGTGCCAGCAGTTCCATAGGGACTACAGATACGCAGTATTTT. V gene TRBV6-5 combines with J gene TRBJ2-3; possible D gene TRBD2, 6 bases. The germline V gene encodes CDR1 MNHEY and CDR2 SVGAGI. Between the trimmed V and J ends, which lost 4 bases and 3 bases, there was a span of 11 bases. This CDR3 contains 14 residues.

As regards this clone: A junction boundary mismatches the germline segment, possibly from a read error. The chain combines TRBV7-7 with TRBJ2-2, with D possibly being TRBD1 (5 bases). Germline V gene data show CDR1 as SSHAT and CDR2 as FNYEAQ (reference sequence). The CDR3 totals 14 residues. DNA for the CDR3: TGTGCTAGCAGCTTGCGATTTCAGGGCGGGGAGCTGTTTTTT. Protein: CASSLRFQGGELFF.

The rearrangement uses TRBV6-5 and TRBJ2-3; D is perhaps TRBD1 (6 bases). Trimming cost V 4 bases and J 2 bases, with 13 bases left between them. This CDR3 contains 15 residues. Germline loops: CDR1 MNHEY, CDR2 SVGAGI. CDR3 loop: CASSWGPGNTDTQYF. DNA of the CDR3: TGTGCCAGCAGTTGGGGGCCAGGGAACACAGATACGCAGTATTTT.

The chain carries TRBV10-3 and TRBJ2-1; 8 bases agree with TRBD2. The junction had 3 bases not matched to a gene; V was cut back by 2 bases and J by 6 bases. The CDR3 spans 14 residues. The germline gives CDR1 ENHRY, CDR2 SYGVKD. This chain's CDR3 is CAISELAGGNEQFF. The DNA for the CDR3 is TGTGCCATCAGTGAGCTGGCGGGGGGCAATGAGCAGTTCTTC.